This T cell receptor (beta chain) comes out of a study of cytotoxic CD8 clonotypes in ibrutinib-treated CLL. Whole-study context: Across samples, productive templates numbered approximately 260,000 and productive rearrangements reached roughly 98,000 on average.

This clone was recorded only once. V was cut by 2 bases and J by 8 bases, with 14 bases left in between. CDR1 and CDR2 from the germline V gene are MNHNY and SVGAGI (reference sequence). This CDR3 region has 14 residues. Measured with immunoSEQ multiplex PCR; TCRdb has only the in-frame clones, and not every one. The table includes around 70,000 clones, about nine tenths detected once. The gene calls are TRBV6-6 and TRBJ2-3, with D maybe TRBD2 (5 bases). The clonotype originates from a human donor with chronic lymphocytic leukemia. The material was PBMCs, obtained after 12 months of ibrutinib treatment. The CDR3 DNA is TGTGCCAGCAGTTACGAGCGACTAAAGGGTACGCAGTATTTT. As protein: CASSYERLKGTQYF.